Sequencing of this T cell receptor beta chain was carried out in a study of blood T cells in healthy people across ages. Trimming took 5 bases from V and 4 from J, leaving 14 bases between them. CDR1 and CDR2 from the germline V gene are SQVTM and ANQGSEA. The CDR3 has 14 amino acids. For the second PCR, which ran for 7 to 11 cycles, a sample-barcoded 5' primer and a J-beta primer mix were used. From the 5' RACE reads, TCRdb called clonotypes with MiXCR, one entry per CDR3 protein. Here the sample spans about 1.8 million distinct CDR3 sequences, around half being singletons. Points from the study as a whole: Age showed a roughly linear inverse relationship with TCR beta diversity per million T cells. The study found more naive CD4+ cells and higher diversity in long-lived than aged donors.

In the case of this clonotype: What it binds is not known.

V gene TRBV29-1 combines with J gene TRBJ1-4; no reliable D call. Material: blood. The receptor comes from a woman aged 40 to 55 in good health. The CDR3 here is CSVTDGALNEKLFF. Written as DNA, the CDR3 is TGCAGCGTTACCGACGGAGCTCTTAATGAAAAACTGTTTTTT.